This TCR beta chain was sequenced during a study of post-analysis software for immune sequencing data. Study-level background: Disease trajectories encompassed relapsing-remitting, secondary progressive and progressive-relapsing multiple sclerosis. Study results and limitations: Versus controls, multiple sclerosis patients showed significantly lower diversity (normalized Chao1). Relative to controls, patients had about 5 TRBV segments at higher frequency, with TRBV5-6, TRBV5-1 and TRBV20-1 among these.

Comment on this clonotype: Its antigen is unknown.

cDNA libraries for TCR beta contained unique molecular identifiers. TCRdb called the PCR reads again in MiXCR, with one record for every CDR3 protein. The sample contains 450,000 to 700,000 distinct CDR3 sequences, roughly 40% of which appear only once. CDR3 length equals 14 residues. Trimming cost V 5 bases and J 3 bases, with 13 bases left between them. The sequencing input was blood. J is TRBJ2-5 and V is TRBV12-3 or TRBV12-4; a possible D gene is TRBD2 (6 bases). This TCR was sampled from a girl between 5 and 17 years old with multiple sclerosis. CDR3 protein: CASSPIAAEETQYF. In DNA, the CDR3 is TGTGCCAGCAGTCCCATAGCGGCTGAAGAGACCCAGTACTTC.